Given below is one TCR beta chain in context. The antigen remains unidentified. The data derive from a study of T cell responses to AZD1222 COVID-19 vaccine. TCRdb's copy holds only in-frame clones and misses some; the assay was immunoSEQ multiplex PCR. The sample consists of fewer than 200,000 clones, roughly 92% of them appearing once. Germline-derived CDR1 and CDR2 are KGHSH and LQKENI. CDR3 size: 14 residues. Trimming pared 2 bases from V and 6 bases from J, leaving 14 bases between. Study-wide results and limits: Donors in the cohort were predominantly white British and more often female, and clonal diversity was possibly underestimated.

The chain recombines TRBV18 with TRBJ2-7, with D possibly being TRBD1 or TRBD2 (5 bases each). This clonotype originated in an adult in good health. The sample in question was peripheral blood, obtained on day 0 of AZD1222 vaccination. The CDR3 reads CASSPVGTWGEQYF. As DNA, the CDR3 is TGTGCCAGCTCACCAGTTGGGACGTGGGGCGAGCAGTACTTC.